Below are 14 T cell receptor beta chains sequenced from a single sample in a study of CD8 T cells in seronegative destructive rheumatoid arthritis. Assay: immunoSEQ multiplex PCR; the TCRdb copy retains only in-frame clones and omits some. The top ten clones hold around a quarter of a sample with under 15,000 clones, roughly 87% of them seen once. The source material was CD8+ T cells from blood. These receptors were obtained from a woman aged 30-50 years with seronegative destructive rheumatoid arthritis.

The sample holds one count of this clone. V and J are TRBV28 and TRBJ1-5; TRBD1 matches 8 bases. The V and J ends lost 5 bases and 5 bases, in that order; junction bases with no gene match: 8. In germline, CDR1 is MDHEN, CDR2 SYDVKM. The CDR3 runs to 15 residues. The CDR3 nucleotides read TGTGCCAGCAGTCTGGACAGGGACGGGGATCAGCCCCAGCATTTT. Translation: CASSLDRDGDQPQHF.

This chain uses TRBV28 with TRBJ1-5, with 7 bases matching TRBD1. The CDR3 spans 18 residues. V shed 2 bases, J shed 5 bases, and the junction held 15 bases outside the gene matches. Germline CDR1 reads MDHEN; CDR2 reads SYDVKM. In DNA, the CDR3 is TGTGCCAGCAGTTTACCAATCCGAGACAGGGTTCCGGATCAGCCCCAGCATTTT. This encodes CASSLPIRDRVPDQPQHF.

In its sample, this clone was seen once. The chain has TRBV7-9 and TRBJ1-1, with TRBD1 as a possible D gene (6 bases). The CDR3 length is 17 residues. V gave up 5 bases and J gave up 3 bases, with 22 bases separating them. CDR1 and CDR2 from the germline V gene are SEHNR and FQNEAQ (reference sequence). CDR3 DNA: TGTGCCAGCAGCCACCCGACGGACAGTCAACAGTACACTGAAGCTTTCTTT. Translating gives CASSHPTDSQQYTEAFF.

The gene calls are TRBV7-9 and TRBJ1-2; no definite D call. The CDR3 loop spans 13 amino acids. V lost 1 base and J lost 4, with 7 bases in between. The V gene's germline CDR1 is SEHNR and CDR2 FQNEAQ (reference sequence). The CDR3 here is CASSLGATYGYTF. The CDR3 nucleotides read TGTGCCAGCAGCTTAGGCGCCACCTATGGCTACACCTTC. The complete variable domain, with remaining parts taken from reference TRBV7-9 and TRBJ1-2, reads DTGVSQNPRHKITKRGQNVTFRCDPISEHNRLYWYRQTLGQGPEFLTYFQNEAQLEKSRLLSDRFSAERPKGSFSTLEIQRTEQGDSAMYLCASSLGATYGYTFGSGTRLTVV.

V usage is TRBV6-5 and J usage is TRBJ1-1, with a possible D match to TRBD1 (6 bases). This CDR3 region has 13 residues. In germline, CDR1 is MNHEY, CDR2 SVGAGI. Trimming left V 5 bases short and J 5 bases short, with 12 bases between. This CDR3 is CASSGGSWTEAFF. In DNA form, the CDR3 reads TGTGCCAGCAGTGGGGGCAGTTGGACTGAAGCTTTCTTT.

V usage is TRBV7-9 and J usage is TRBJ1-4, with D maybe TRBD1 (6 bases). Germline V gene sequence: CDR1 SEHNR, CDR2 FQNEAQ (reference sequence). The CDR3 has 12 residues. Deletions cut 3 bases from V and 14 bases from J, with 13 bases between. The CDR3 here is CASSLEGQILFF. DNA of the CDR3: TGTGCCAGCAGCTTGGAAGGACAGATTCTGTTTTTT.

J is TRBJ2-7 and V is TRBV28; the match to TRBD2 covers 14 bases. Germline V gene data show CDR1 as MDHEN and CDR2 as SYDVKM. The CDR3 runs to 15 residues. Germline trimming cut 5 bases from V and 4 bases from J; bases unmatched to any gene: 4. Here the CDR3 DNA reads TGTGCCAGCAGTCTTAGACTAGCGGGGGGGTACGAGCAGTACTTC. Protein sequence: CASSLRLAGGYEQYF.

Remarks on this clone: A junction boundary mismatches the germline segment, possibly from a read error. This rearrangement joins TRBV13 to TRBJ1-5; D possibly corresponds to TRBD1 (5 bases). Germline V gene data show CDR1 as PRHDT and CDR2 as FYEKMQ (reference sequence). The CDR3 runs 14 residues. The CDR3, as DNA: TGTGCCAGCAGCCTAGGAGGGGTCAATCAGCCCCAGCATTTT. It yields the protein CASSLGGVNQPQHF.

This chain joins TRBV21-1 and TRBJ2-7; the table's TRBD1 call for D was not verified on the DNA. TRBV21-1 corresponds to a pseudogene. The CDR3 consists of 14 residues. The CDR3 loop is CASSFGTDSYEQYV. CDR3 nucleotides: TGTGCCAGCAGTTTCGGGACAGACTCCTACGAGCAGTACGTC.

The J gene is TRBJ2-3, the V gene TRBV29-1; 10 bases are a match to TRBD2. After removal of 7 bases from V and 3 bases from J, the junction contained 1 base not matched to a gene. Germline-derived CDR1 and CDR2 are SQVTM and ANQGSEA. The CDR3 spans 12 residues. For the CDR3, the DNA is TGCAGCGGACTAGCGGGTACAGATACGCAGTATTTT. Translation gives CSGLAGTDTQYF.

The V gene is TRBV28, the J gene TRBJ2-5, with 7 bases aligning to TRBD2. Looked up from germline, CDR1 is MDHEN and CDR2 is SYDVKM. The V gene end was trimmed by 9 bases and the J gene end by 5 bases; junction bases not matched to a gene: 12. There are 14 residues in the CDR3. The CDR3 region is CASRTSVVAETQYF. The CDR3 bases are TGTGCCAGTCGGACTAGTGTGGTTGCGGAGACCCAGTACTTC.

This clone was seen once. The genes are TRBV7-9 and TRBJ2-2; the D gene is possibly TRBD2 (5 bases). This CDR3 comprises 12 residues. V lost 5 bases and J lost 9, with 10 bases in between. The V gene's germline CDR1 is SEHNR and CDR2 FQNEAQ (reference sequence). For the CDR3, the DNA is TGTGCCAGCAGCGTGAGGAGGTGGGAGCTGTTTTTT. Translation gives CASSVRRWELFF.

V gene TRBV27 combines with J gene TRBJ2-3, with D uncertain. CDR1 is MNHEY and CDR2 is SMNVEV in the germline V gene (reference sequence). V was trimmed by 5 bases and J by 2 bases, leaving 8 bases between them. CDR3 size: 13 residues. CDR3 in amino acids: CASSIKITDTQYF. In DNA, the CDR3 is TGTGCCAGCAGTATAAAAATCACAGATACGCAGTATTTT.

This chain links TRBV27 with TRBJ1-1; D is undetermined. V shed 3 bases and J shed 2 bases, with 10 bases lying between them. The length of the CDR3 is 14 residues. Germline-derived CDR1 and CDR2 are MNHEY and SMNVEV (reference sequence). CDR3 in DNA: TGTGCCAGCAGTTTCACCGCCGGTAACACTGAAGCTTTCTTT. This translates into CASSFTAGNTEAFF.